This entry concerns a single T cell receptor beta chain. The antigen remains unidentified. The PCR had 60 Vbeta and 13 Jbeta primers. How the authors handled the data: An analysis performed later counted 70 million to 90 million unique TCR beta chains (approximately 11 million of them shared). Sequencing was performed with immunoSEQ multiplex PCR; in TCRdb, only in-frame clones are kept and a portion is missing. D and trimming were read from the DNA, whereas the V and J calls and clone size are those reported in that table. The repertoire holds approximately 150,000 clones, 77% seen once, with 1.5% to 2% in the top ten. The CDR3 extends over 15 amino acids. Looked up from germline, CDR1 is MGHDK and CDR2 is SYGVNS. The ends were cut back, 2 bases at V and 1 base at J, with 10 bases in the middle. The sample comes from a study of cytomegalovirus exposure and HLA in healthy donors. The study's findings and limits: For most TCR beta V segments, an earlier analysis put the productive rate at about 90% or about 30% of the time. With high specificity and sensitivity, the classifier reportedly diagnosed cytomegalovirus status.

The rearrangement links TRBV25-1 to TRBJ2-3; D may be TRBD2 (5 bases). The source is a female donor in good health and CMV-seronegative. Sequencing used PBMCs. DNA for the CDR3: TGTGCCAGCAGTGAAGGAGGTGCTGGCACAGATACGCAGTATTTT. As protein: CASSEGGAGTDTQYF.